Listed below are T cell receptor beta chains from one sample, sequenced in a study of cytomegalovirus exposure and HLA in healthy donors. TCRdb's table, derived via immunoSEQ multiplex PCR, lists solely in-frame clones and lacks some. The sample has 85,000 to 90,000 clones; about 87% are singletons. The sample was PBMCs. All receptors derive from a young man in good health and CMV-seronegative. CDR3s include the opening cysteine and the closing phenylalanine or tryptophan.

V gene,J gene,CDR3 protein
TRBV11-3,TRBJ2-1,CASSLSVTSWNEQFF
TRBV30,TRBJ1-6,CAWGSNSPLHF
TRBV13,TRBJ2-3,CASTQGLAGFAQYF
TRBV28,TRBJ2-5,CASSLSQGQGFKGTQYF
TRBV2,TRBJ1-5,CASSMGQGSNQPQHF
TRBV5-6,TRBJ1-1,CASSPIQGWNTEAFF
TRBV28,TRBJ1-5,CASSTGGRNQPQHF
TRBV28,TRBJ1-1,CASSSLLRQGRTEAFF
TRBV6-1,TRBJ2-2,CASREGGDTGELFF
TRBV7-9,TRBJ2-7,CASSLGLLDGRRNEQYF
TRBV7-9,TRBJ2-7,CASSLVPGGSGEQYF
TRBV29-1,TRBJ2-5,CSVHPQGETQYF
TRBV5-1,TRBJ2-6,CASSSLEPLGLAGGSGANVLTF
TRBV27,TRBJ2-1,CASSPLAGGRNEQFF
TRBV6-6,TRBJ1-5,CASSYMTGRSNQPQHF
TRBV5-4,TRBJ2-3,CASSLVPGVEVTQYF
TRBV28,TRBJ2-3,CASSVKRDTQYF
TRBV4-3,TRBJ1-2,CASSQGQVAPYGYTF
TRBV6-1,TRBJ2-1,CASSNTGSSYNEQFF
TRBV9,TRBJ1-5,CASSGEQSNQPQHF
TRBV4-3,TRBJ2-7,CASSQETGTRYYEQYF
TRBV7-9,TRBJ2-1,CASSLGTGTGLDSQFF
TRBV2,TRBJ1-6,CASSSEGVLNSPLHF
TRBV5-6,TRBJ1-2,CASSPVGRGRDGYTF
TRBV9,TRBJ2-1,CASSVDGTSFDEQFF
TRBV25-1,TRBJ2-7,CASSQAATYEQYF
TRBV6-6,TRBJ2-1,CASSAKREGYNEQFF
TRBV11-2,TRBJ2-1,CASSLDRSSYNEQFF
TRBV28,TRBJ2-6,CASSLWRDSSSGANVLTF
TRBV19,TRBJ1-5,CATRRESNQPQHF
TRBV10-2,TRBJ1-3,CASRTGDSGNTIYF
TRBV28,TRBJ1-1,CASSLGPEAFF
TRBV5-4,TRBJ1-2,CASSLLSGDGYTF
TRBV19,TRBJ1-5,CASSIKNFGTGGDQPQHF
TRBV28,TRBJ1-2,CASSADVYYYTF
TRBV5-1,TRBJ1-1,CASSLARQGLDTEAFF
TRBV5-1,TRBJ1-2,CASSLGDRELNGYTF
TRBV6-5,TRBJ1-4,CASSRDRGPNEKLFF
TRBV27,NA,CASIGAGVSAYEQYF
TRBV28,TRBJ2-7,CASSLTMGWGQWSYEQYF
TRBV19,TRBJ1-1,CASSIFSGNTEAFF
TRBV5-1,TRBJ2-1,CASSSSPSEGRHNEQFF
TRBV27,TRBJ2-3,CASSPTLGRTDTQYF
TRBV20-1,TRBJ2-5,CKGGTQETQYF
TRBV29-1,TRBJ2-5,CSVPPGGLAVQETQYF
TRBV6-1,TRBJ2-7,CASSEGPKTPQNF
TRBV5-1,NA,CASSLEWQGTGDAYEQYF
TRBV2,TRBJ2-3,CASQDSTPDTQYF
TRBV1,TRBJ1-1,CTSTRAPTRRTEAFF